This T cell receptor (beta chain) was obtained from a study of blood T cell repertoires in COVID-19. The study drew participants aged about 18 to 89 years from approximately 25 US areas. Donors in Cohort 3 who had recovered were those with two negative PCRs, healthcare professional clearance, or resolution of their symptoms. The data were produced by immunoSEQ multiplex PCR, yet TCRdb's version contains in-frame clones alone and is incomplete. The data hold approximately 470,000 clones, with roughly 90% observed a single time. Germline V CDR1 and CDR2: MNHEY, SVGAGI. The CDR3 runs to 15 residues. V gave up 2 bases and J gave up 4 bases, with 11 bases separating them.

The clonotype was recovered from a woman aged 18-29 years who had recovered from COVID-19. The specimen was PBMCs or T cells enriched from blood (not recorded which). The chain is built from TRBV6-5 and TRBJ1-4; D gene uncertain. The CDR3 region has the DNA TGTGCCAGCAGTTACCCGTGGCCAGATAATGAAAAACTGTTTTTT. This gives the protein CASSYPWPDNEKLFF.